The present T cell receptor (beta chain) was sequenced within a study of Graves' ophthalmopathy and Graves' hyperthyroidism. Across the whole study: The blood sample was drawn at first diagnosis and before any treatment.

The sample holds a few counts of this clonotype. The antigen is undetermined. TCR beta CDR3 amplification used RNA transcripts. First-round RT-PCR used HTBI primers; second-round multiplex PCR followed. TCRdb called the multiplex PCR reads again in MiXCR, with one record for every CDR3 protein. Of hundreds of thousands of distinct CDR3 sequences listed, around 50% are singletons. Between the trimmed V and J ends, which lost 5 bases and 2 bases, there was a span of 18 bases. The CDR3 has 15 amino acids. In germline, CDR1 is DFQATT, CDR2 SNEGSKA (reference sequence). Study observations and caveats: Both an approximately 69% sensitivity and an approximately 72% specificity characterized the model's predictions of ophthalmopathy progression. Most expanded clonotypes in thyroid above 0.001 frequency also showed up in blood.

Clinicians made diagnoses from clinical symptoms, serum thyroxine, TRAb, thyroid ultrasound and orbital computed tomography. The sequence was collected from an adult man with Graves' ophthalmopathy. The chain combines TRBV20-1 with TRBJ2-5; tentative D call: TRBD2 (5 bases). The material sequenced was peripheral blood. The CDR3 reads CSAPRNSWTQETQYF. As DNA, the CDR3 is TGCAGTGCTCCCCGGAACTCCTGGACTCAAGAGACCCAGTACTTC.